The text below deals with one T cell receptor (beta chain). This entry is derived from a study of blood T cell repertoires in COVID-19. Looking at the study overall: COVID-19 samples, acute and convalescent, were from the United States, Italy and Spain.

The germline V gene encodes CDR1 SGHRS and CDR2 YFSETQ. The CDR3 covers 13 residues. The V and J ends lost 0 bases and 7 bases respectively, with 10 bases between them. Assay used: immunoSEQ multiplex PCR; TCRdb lists only in-frame clones, some missing. In the table there are some 200,000 clones, 65% to 85% of which are singletons. The V and J genes are TRBV5-1 and TRBJ1-1, with unresolved D. Sequencing was carried out using peripheral blood. The TCR comes from a human donor with acute or convalescent COVID-19. The donor label of this sample is uncertain. CDR3 bases: TGCGCCAGCAGCTTGGAGACACGGGGTGAAGCTTTCTTT. This encodes CASSLETRGEAFF.